The 7 T cell receptor beta chains presented below share a single source sample, sequenced in a study of cytomegalovirus exposure and HLA in healthy donors. PCR used 60 Vbeta primers and 13 Jbeta primers. Sequencing used immunoSEQ multiplex PCR; TCRdb keeps in-frame clones, though not all of them. The data contain around 99,000 clones, about 80% of them singletons. Sample: PBMCs. These receptors were obtained from a man in his forties in good health and CMV-seronegative.

The gene calls are TRBV7-7 and TRBJ2-3, with a tentative D call TRBD1 (7 bases). V shed 1 base and J shed 7 bases, with 18 bases lying between them. CDR3 length: 16 residues. Germline CDR1 reads SSHAT; CDR2 reads FNYEAQ (reference sequence). CDR3 sequence reads: CASSLGLGRGAYTQYF. The CDR3 nucleotides read TGTGCCAGCAGCTTAGGGCTGGGCAGGGGGGCTTATACGCAGTATTTT.

This clone was picked up one time. This chain links TRBV6-1 with TRBJ1-3; TRBD1 matches at 8 bases. CDR1 is MNHNS and CDR2 is SASEGT in the germline V gene. This CDR3 spans 19 amino acids. The trim removed 0 bases at V and 0 bases at J, leaving 10 bases unmatched. The CDR3 DNA is TGTGCCAGCAGTGAAGCTGGACAGGGCTGGACTATCTCTGGAAACACCATATATTTT. The encoded protein is CASSEAGQGWTISGNTIYF.

A few counts support this clone. The rearrangement links TRBV6-1 to TRBJ2-7; 7 nucleotides agree with TRBD2. The CDR3 totals 15 residues. Germline V gene lookup returns CDR1 MNHNS and CDR2 SASEGT. V lost 1 base, J lost 2 bases, and 5 bases stayed unmatched. CDR3 sequence: CASSEDGGGAYEQYF. The CDR3 DNA follows: TGTGCCAGCAGTGAAGACGGGGGAGGGGCCTACGAGCAGTACTTC.

The gene calls are TRBV5-1 and TRBJ2-3, with 8 bases fitting TRBD1. The CDR3 runs 14 residues. Trimming at V came to 4 bases and at J to 2 bases, leaving 3 bases not matched to a gene. The germline V gene encodes CDR1 SGHRS and CDR2 YFSETQ. The CDR3 coding sequence is TGCGCCAGCAGCCCAGGGGGCTCCACAGATACGCAGTATTTT. It translates to CASSPGGSTDTQYF. The full variable domain, completed using reference TRBV5-1 and TRBJ2-3, is KAGVTQTPRYLIKTRGQQVTLSCSPISGHRSVSWYQQTPGQGLQFLFEYFSETQRNKGNFPGRFSGRQFSNSRSEMNVSTLELGDSALYLCASSPGGSTDTQYFGPGTRLTVL.

In regard to this clone: The junction and the germline gene differ at one end; a read error may be behind it. The genes are TRBV5-6 and TRBJ2-7, with a possible D match to TRBD2 (5 bases). CDR1 is SGHDT, CDR2 YYEEEE, per germline. The CDR3 is 9 residues long. This CDR3 is CASTTRGNF. In nucleotides, the CDR3 is TGTGCCAGCACCACCAGAGGGAACTTC.

The chain employs TRBV7-6 and TRBJ2-3; weak D call: TRBD2 (6 bases). Trimming took off 4 bases at V and 6 bases at J, with 14 bases between the two ends. This CDR3 is 14 amino acids long. From germline, CDR1 is SGHVS and CDR2 FNYEAQ. The chain's CDR3 is CASSSLWGGDTQYF. The CDR3 DNA follows: TGTGCCAGCAGCTCCCTATGGGGAGGCGATACGCAGTATTTT.

The rearrangement links TRBV6-5 to TRBJ1-1, with D hard to call. With 7 bases removed from V and 4 bases from J, the gap between germline ends came to 13 bases. This CDR3 is 13 amino acids long. Germline CDR1 is MNHEY and CDR2 is SVGAGI. CDR3 region: CASIKTGGTEAFF. In DNA form, the CDR3 reads TGTGCCAGCATTAAAACTGGTGGCACTGAAGCTTTCTTT.